This TCR beta chain was sequenced during a study of PD-L1 blockade in urothelial cancer (dated by TCRdb to the late 2010s). The study in broad terms: Therapy was started around 2014 for all patients, and atezolizumab 1,200 mg was administered intravenously every 3 weeks. About 85% of the 29 patients were identified as males with urothelial cancer of bladder origin, and a prior smoking history was reported by 18 of 29 patients. Patients had an ECOG performance status of 0 or 1 and had received between 0 and 3 prior chemotherapy regimens. Blood samples were analyzed 3 weeks after the start of treatment (second dose) and 6 weeks after the start of treatment. Blood samples gave median yields of 141,255 T cells and 82,636 unique TCRs, along with a median clonality of about 0.084. The study, an exploratory multi-omic analysis, examined somatic, immune and clinical correlates of response to PD-L1 blockade with atezolizumab in urothelial cancer. Pretreatment tumor samples, along with matched peripheral blood serially collected before and after atezolizumab treatment, were subjected to TCR sequencing. Durable clinical benefit meant progression-free survival longer than 6 months, and TCR features were also tested against progression-free and overall survival. In the same patients, whole exome sequencing and RNA sequencing of pretreatment tumors were performed in addition to TCR sequencing. Durable clinical benefit was achieved by nine patients and was not achieved by 20 patients. Some 29 patients had pretreatment blood TCR-seq, about 25 had at least one posttreatment blood collection, and about 25 had tumor TCR-seq.

With regard to this clone: Its antigen is unknown. Qualities for individual bases were not recorded, and no much larger clone is one base off.

The paper's findings and limits, for the study overall: Improved progression-free and overall survival was found to be associated with pretreatment peripheral blood TCR clonality below the median. At 3 weeks after the start of treatment, tumor-associated TCR clones in peripheral blood had expanded more in patients with durable benefit (n ≈ 24, p = 0.022). Because of the small sample size (n ≈ 29) and the many exploratory analyses performed, the results are intended to be regarded as hypothesis-generating.

What the time point label conveys for this sample: peripheral blood 6 weeks after treatment start. A cohort of approximately 30 patients with locally advanced or metastatic urothelial carcinoma, treated at Memorial Sloan Kettering on a trial protocol, was included. Peripheral blood mononuclear cells were collected from each patient pretreatment and during treatment, giving between 1 and 8 total time points per patient. The Qiagen DNeasy Blood extraction kit was used to purify genomic DNA from total PBMCs and from tumor samples. PBMCs were collected pretreatment and during treatment, and were isolated and stored as previously described. Synthetic TCR analog templates were spiked into each PCR so that absolute template abundance could be estimated from read counts. The immunoSEQ assay was used to amplify TCRbeta CDR3 regions from genomic DNA with bias-controlled V and J gene primers. Sequencing of rearranged TCRbeta segments was performed at approximately 20X coverage. Processing in the source paper ran as follows. Clustering was used to correct sequencing errors, and CDR3s were annotated against IMGT to assign V, D and J genes. Out-of-frame and stop-codon sequences were excluded, and only productive TCRbeta rearrangements were used in downstream analyses. Clonality was calculated as one minus the Shannon entropy normalized by the log of the number of unique productive sequences. Fisher's exact test with Benjamini-Hochberg correction, at a threshold of adjusted p below 0.01, was used to find clones that differed between time points or between blood and tumor. As stored in TCRdb, this immuneACCESS dataset retains in-frame rearrangements with V and J assigned. A fraction of the clones does not appear; measured against another copy, unresolved V genes explain less than half of the discrepancy, and the remainder lacks a known reason. Clonal size and the V and J genes are those of that table, whereas D and trimming came from the DNA. The sample table shows about 45,000 clones, and roughly four fifths are seen once. The ten biggest clones cover less than 15% of the sample.

From the cysteine up to the phenylalanine, the CDR3 has a length of 13 residues. The retained sequence is limited to the CDR3, 39 bases, with the frame set at the first base. For CDR1 and CDR2, the germline V gene lists SGHDT and YYEEEE. V is cut back by 4 bases and J by 4 bases, with 2 bases in the junction unmatched. This specimen was PBMCs, taken around atezolizumab (anti-PD-L1) treatment. This TCR derives from a man between 60 and 70 years old with urothelial cancer. The chain joins TRBV5-6 to TRBJ1-2, and TRBD1 aligns with 9 junction nucleotides. The CDR3 region has the sequence CASSGTGLYGYTF. The DNA sequence follows: TGTGCCAGCAGCGGGACAGGGCTCTATGGCTACACCTTC.